This TCR beta chain stems from a study of OX40 agonist ivuxolimab in advanced cancers. Overall study results and limits: Compared with others, partial responders at 0.1-3.0 mg/kg displayed clonal expansion among the lowest.

Concerning this clone: Its cognate antigen is unknown.

The CDR3 loop spans 17 amino acids. Per the germline V gene, CDR1 is MNHEY and CDR2 is SMNVEV (reference sequence). Trimming cost V 5 bases and J 9 bases; bases outside gene matches: 13. The method was immunoSEQ multiplex PCR; TCRdb's version includes in-frame clones alone and lacks a portion of them. The sample includes under 65,000 clones, under 90% of them seen just once. The sample consisted of CD4+ or CD8+ T cells sorted from blood, taken in a trial of the OX40 agonist ivuxolimab. The receptor was isolated from an adult with an advanced solid tumor such as melanoma, head and neck, liver or kidney cancer. The V and J genes are TRBV27 and TRBJ2-1; 13 bases align to TRBD2. The CDR3 bases are TGTGCCAGCAGTACCGGACTAGCGGGAGCCGCAATAGGTGAGCAGTTCTTC. This translates into CASSTGLAGAAIGEQFF.